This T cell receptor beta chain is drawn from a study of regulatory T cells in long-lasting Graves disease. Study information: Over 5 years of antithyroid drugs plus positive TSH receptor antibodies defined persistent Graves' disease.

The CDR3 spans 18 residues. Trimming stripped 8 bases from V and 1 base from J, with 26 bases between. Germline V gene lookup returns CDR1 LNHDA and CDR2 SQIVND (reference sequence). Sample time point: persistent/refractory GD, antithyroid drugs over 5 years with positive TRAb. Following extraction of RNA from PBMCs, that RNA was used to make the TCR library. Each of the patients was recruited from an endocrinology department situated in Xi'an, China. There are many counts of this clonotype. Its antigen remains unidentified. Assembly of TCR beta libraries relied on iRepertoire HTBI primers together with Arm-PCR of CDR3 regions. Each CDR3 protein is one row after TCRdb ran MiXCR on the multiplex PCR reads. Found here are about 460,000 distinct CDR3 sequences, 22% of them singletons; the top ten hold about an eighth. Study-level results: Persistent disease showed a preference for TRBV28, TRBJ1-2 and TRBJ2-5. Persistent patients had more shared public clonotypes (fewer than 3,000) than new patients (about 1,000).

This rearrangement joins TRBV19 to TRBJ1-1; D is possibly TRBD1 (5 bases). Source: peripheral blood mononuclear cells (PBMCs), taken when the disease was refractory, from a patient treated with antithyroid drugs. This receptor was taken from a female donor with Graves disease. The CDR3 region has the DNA TGTGCCAGTCGATACCCAACCACAGGAACCGGAGGGAACACTGAAGCTTTCTTT. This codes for CASRYPTTGTGGNTEAFF. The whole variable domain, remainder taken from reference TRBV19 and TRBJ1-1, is DGGITQSPKYLFRKEGQNVTLSCEQNLNHDAMYWYRQDPGQGLRLIYYSQIVNDFQKGDIAEGYSVSREKKESFPLTVTSAQKNPTAFYLCASRYPTTGTGGNTEAFFGQGTRLTVV.